The 21 T cell receptor beta chains presented below share a single source sample, sequenced in a study of blood T cell repertoires in COVID-19. Using immunoSEQ multiplex PCR, the repertoire was profiled, and TCRdb retains in-frame clones only, with some absent. The sample shows some 300,000 clones, 80% to 90% of them seen only once. Sequencing was performed on peripheral blood. Every receptor here comes from a woman aged 50 to 60 with COVID-19, enrolled during active disease.

The gene calls are TRBV10-3 and TRBJ2-2; 7 bases agree with TRBD2. Germline values: CDR1 ENHRY, CDR2 SYGVKD. This CDR3 region has 14 residues. V lost 4 bases, J lost 5 bases, and 4 bases stayed unmatched. CDR3 protein: CAISVGAGTGELFF. In DNA form, the CDR3 reads TGTGCCATCAGTGTCGGAGCGGGAACCGGGGAGCTGTTTTTT.

This clone has only a few counts. V is TRBV7-8 and J is TRBJ2-3, with D uncertain. This CDR3 spans 15 amino acids. The V end was cut by 6 bases, the J end by 5 bases, with 18 bases between. Looked up from germline, CDR1 is SGHVS and CDR2 is FQNEAQ. DNA for the CDR3: TGTGCCAGCAGTTTGACGACTCGCTTGGGAGATACGCAGTATTTT. Protein: CASSLTTRLGDTQYF.

The chain links TRBV29-1 to TRBJ2-3; D gene ambiguous. This CDR3 contains 15 residues. Germline V gives CDR1 SQVTM, CDR2 ANQGSEA. Trimming stripped 7 bases from V and 0 bases from J, with 17 bases between. The CDR3 region is CSARLRPTSTDTQYF. CDR3 sequence (DNA): TGCAGCGCCCGACTCCGTCCAACTAGCACAGATACGCAGTATTTT.

The V gene is TRBV21-1, the J gene TRBJ1-5; the listed D gene, TRBD1, was not tested against the DNA. TRBV21-1 is deemed a pseudogene. The CDR3 consists of 19 residues. DNA of the CDR3: TGTGCCAGCAGCAAAGTCCTACAGACTCAGGGGGATCCGAATCAGCCCCAGCATTTT. Protein sequence: CASSKVLQTQGDPNQPQHF.

The chain has TRBV7-2 and TRBJ2-1, with a tentative D call TRBD2 (5 bases). Trimming stripped 5 bases from V and 8 bases from J, with 13 bases between. The CDR3 has 13 amino acids. Germline CDR1 reads SGHTA; CDR2 reads FQGNSA. CDR3 in amino acids: CASSPQYGDEQFF. The CDR3 DNA reads as TGTGCCAGCAGCCCCCAGTACGGGGATGAGCAGTTCTTC.

The chain is built from TRBV27 and TRBJ2-1; TRBD1 aligns across 7 bases. Germline CDR1 MNHEY, CDR2 SMNVEV (reference sequence). The CDR3 is 15 residues long. V lost 5 bases, J lost 0 bases, and 4 bases stayed unmatched. CDR3 nucleotides: TGTGCCAGCAGTGTGGACAGGAGCTCCTACAATGAGCAGTTCTTC. This gives the protein CASSVDRSSYNEQFF.

This clone has just one count. The rearrangement uses TRBV28 and TRBJ1-2, with unresolved D. This CDR3 is 11 amino acids long. V was trimmed by 5 bases and J by 4 bases, leaving 5 bases between them. Germline lookup yields CDR1 MDHEN and CDR2 SYDVKM. The CDR3 bases are TGTGCCAGCAGTGTCGGCTATGGCTACACCTTC. Translated, it gives CASSVGYGYTF.

The chain joins TRBV19 to TRBJ2-7, with a possible D match to TRBD2 (6 bases). This CDR3 has 15 residues. CDR1 is LNHDA, CDR2 SQIVND, per germline (reference sequence). Trimming pared 4 bases from V and 2 bases from J, leaving 15 bases between. The CDR3 sequence is CASSTQDYKAYEQYF. CDR3 nucleotide sequence: TGTGCCAGTAGTACGCAGGACTACAAAGCCTACGAGCAGTACTTC.

The chain carries TRBV9 and TRBJ1-2, with 8 bases lining up with TRBD1. CDR1 and CDR2 from the germline V gene are SGDLS and YYNGEE. V gave up 2 bases and J gave up 1 base; unmatched junction bases: 4. This CDR3 spans 15 amino acids. DNA for the CDR3: TGTGCCAGCAGCGTCCGGGACAGGCTTAACTATGGCTACACCTTC. This translates into CASSVRDRLNYGYTF.

The chain has TRBV5-4 and TRBJ2-3, with D tentatively TRBD2 (5 bases). V gave up 1 base and J gave up 1 base, with 7 bases separating them. This CDR3 is built from 14 residues. Germline V gene sequence: CDR1 SGHNT, CDR2 YYREEE (reference sequence). CDR3 in DNA: TGTGCCAGCAGCTTGTACGGGGGCACAGATACGCAGTATTTT. Encoded protein: CASSLYGGTDTQYF. Filled out from reference TRBV5-4 and TRBJ2-3, the complete variable domain reads ETGVTQSPTHLIKTRGQQVTLRCSSQSGHNTVSWYQQALGQGPQFIFQYYREEENGRGNFPPRFSGLQFPNYSSELNVNALELDDSALYLCASSLYGGTDTQYFGPGTRLTVL.

The rearrangement uses TRBV11-2 and TRBJ1-2; D perhaps matches TRBD1 (5 bases). This CDR3 has 15 residues. The germline V gene encodes CDR1 SGHAT and CDR2 FQNNGV. V was trimmed by 2 bases and J by 4 bases, leaving 14 bases between them. The CDR3 coding sequence is TGTGCCAGCAGCTTATCAGGGTCGGTGAGCTATGGCTACACCTTC. It yields the protein CASSLSGSVSYGYTF.

The rearrangement uses TRBV3-1 (or the pseudogene TRBV3-2) and TRBJ2-1; 7 bases match TRBD2. J gave up 3 bases and V 4 bases, and 12 bases lay outside the gene matches. Germline V gene sequence: CDR1 LGHDT, CDR2 YNNKEL (reference sequence). The CDR3 contains 17 residues. This chain's CDR3 is CASSLLGGGPFYNEQFF. CDR3 bases: TGTGCCAGCAGCCTACTTGGGGGAGGGCCATTCTACAATGAGCAGTTCTTC.

The chain combines TRBV7-3 with TRBJ2-1; weak D call: TRBD2 (6 bases). This CDR3 has 14 amino acids. Germline V gene sequence: CDR1 SGHTA, CDR2 FQGTGA. Trimming removed 7 bases from V and 9 bases from J, with 19 bases in between. CDR3 DNA: TGTGCCAGCACCTTGGGGGGTCCGGACGGTGAGCAGTTCTTC. Its translation: CASTLGGPDGEQFF.

This clone occurred once. This chain joins TRBV28 and TRBJ2-1; 9 nucleotides line up with TRBD1. The junction had 14 bases not matched to a gene; V was cut back by 2 bases and J by 6 bases. Per germline, CDR1 MDHEN and CDR2 SYDVKM. The CDR3 loop spans 18 amino acids. In nucleotides, the CDR3 is TGTGCCAGCAGTTTAGGTCTCGCCTCCGGGACAGGGTTCAATGAGCAGTTCTTC. It is translated as CASSLGLASGTGFNEQFF.

The rearrangement uses TRBV4-3 and TRBJ2-5; D may be TRBD2 (5 bases). Germline V CDR1 and CDR2: LGHNA, YSLEER. There are 14 residues in the CDR3. V lost 4 bases to trimming and J lost 5 bases, with 14 bases between them. The CDR3 region has the DNA TGCGCCAGCAGCCGTCGGTTAGCGCGGGAGACCCAGTACTTC. This sequence encodes CASSRRLARETQYF.

This sequence joins TRBV9 and TRBJ2-7; 8 bases fit TRBD1. V shed 3 bases, J shed 6 bases, and the junction held 5 bases outside the gene matches. Germline V gives CDR1 SGDLS, CDR2 YYNGEE. This CDR3 spans 13 amino acids. The CDR3 protein is CASSGDRGGEQYF. The CDR3 DNA reads as TGTGCCAGCAGCGGTGACAGGGGAGGCGAGCAGTACTTC.

V and J are TRBV6-5 and TRBJ2-7, with D perhaps TRBD2 (6 bases). CDR1 MNHEY and CDR2 SVGAGI come from the germline V gene. V gave up 0 bases and J gave up 3 bases, with 12 bases separating them. The CDR3 contains 15 residues. The CDR3 DNA sequence: TGTGCCAGCAGTTACTCTGTAGCGGAGCTCTACGAGCAGTACTTC. It yields the protein CASSYSVAELYEQYF.

The chain links TRBV19 to TRBJ2-1; TRBD2 agrees at 7 bases. The V gene's germline CDR1 is LNHDA and CDR2 SQIVND (reference sequence). The ends lost 6 bases at V and 9 bases at J; junction bases unmatched: 11. The CDR3 sequence is 14 residues long. For the CDR3, the DNA is TGTGCCAGTAGGAGACTAGGGGAGGGCGGTGAGCAGTTCTTC. As protein: CASRRLGEGGEQFF.

This chain connects TRBV5-1 to TRBJ1-6; TRBD1 is a possible D gene (6 bases). V lost 4 bases and J lost 5, with 22 bases in between. The CDR3 length is 18 residues. Germline V lookup: CDR1 SGHRS, CDR2 YFSETQ. CDR3 bases: TGCGCCAGCAGCATAGGGGACACGGGCTACATCCATAATTCACCCCTCCACTTT. Translated, it gives CASSIGDTGYIHNSPLHF. Full variable domain (remainder filled in from reference TRBV5-1 and TRBJ1-6): KAGVTQTPRYLIKTRGQQVTLSCSPISGHRSVSWYQQTPGQGLQFLFEYFSETQRNKGNFPGRFSGRQFSNSRSEMNVSTLELGDSALYLCASSIGDTGYIHNSPLHFGNGTRLTVT.

This chain links TRBV7-9 with TRBJ1-6; D is ambiguous. Trimming took 5 bases from V and 0 from J, leaving 11 bases between them. Germline CDR1 and CDR2: SEHNR and FQNEAQ (reference sequence). The CDR3 runs to 16 residues. CDR3 coding DNA: TGTGCCAGCAGCCTAATGGCTAGCTCCTATAATTCACCCCTCCACTTT. Protein product: CASSLMASSYNSPLHF.

The chain joins TRBV9 to TRBJ2-1, with TRBD2 identical over 12 bases. Trimming removed 4 bases from V and 8 bases from J; junction bases left unmatched: 4. This CDR3 contains 14 residues. CDR1 and CDR2 (germline): SGDLS, YYNGEE. Written as DNA, the CDR3 is TGTGCCAGCAGCCTAGCGGGAGGGCCCCATGAGCAGTTCTTC. It encodes CASSLAGGPHEQFF.